This TCR beta chain emerged from a study of cytomegalovirus exposure and HLA in healthy donors (dated by TCRdb to about 2017). Broadly, across the study: In an earlier analysis of about 560 of the donors, roughly 300 Gb of sequence data and 117 million unique TCR beta sequences from some 170 million T cells were reported. An early release covering roughly 640 HLA-typed donors comprised approximately 290 gigabases of sequencing data and around 80 million unique TCR sequences. A later analysis re-examined previously published TCR beta repertoires from just over 650 donors and added high-resolution HLA genotyping to investigate patterns of TCR occurrence. On average, roughly 250,000 unique TCR beta nucleotide sequences were sequenced per donor among some 430 genotyped donors of the cohort, with 15% to 20% of those sequences being non-productive. Of the roughly 390 genotyped donors, less than 90% were placed in the genetic ancestry cluster associated with self-reported Caucasian donors. The study aimed to test whether signatures of past pathogen exposure could be identified by cataloging public T cell receptors. Both class I and class II loci were covered by HLA typing, at four-digit resolution. Donor age, sex, ethnicity and CMV serostatus were collected together with the repertoire data. In an earlier analysis of 500 to 650 of the donors, high-throughput TCR beta sequencing was used to judge whether each TCR beta V gene segment behaved as functional or pseudogenic. A later genetic analysis used genome-wide SNP genotypes for about 60% of the roughly 670 donors, treating that subset as a discovery cohort. Every discovery cohort repertoire had been produced on one sequencing platform. Typing coverage varied by locus: about 620-630 donors for A, B, C, DRB1 and DQB1; more than 500 for DQA1; over 600 for DPA1; approximately 490 for DPB1. The T cell repertoires of 666 subjects were profiled by immunosequencing and related to cytomegalovirus serostatus. Besides the first cohort of roughly 640 subjects, a separate validation cohort made up of over a hundred different subjects was used. The later analysis used no new phenotypic data to find candidate immune exposures, relying instead on TCR beta sequences and their occurrence across donors. A handful of DR-DQ haplotypes were handled as single units for association and clustering because linkage in the cohort was strong. To predict cytomegalovirus infection status, the study brought together high-throughput TCR immunosequencing, statistical association of individual TCRs with disease status, and machine learning. Results the study describes overall, beyond this receptor: In a later genetic analysis, a missense DCLRE1C variant was associated with V-gene and J-gene trimming of TCR beta chains, and the association was replicated in an independent cohort. A further reported finding was that TCR beta sequences accurately predicted the HLA-A and HLA-B alleles for most subjects in the first cohort. In a later analysis, HLA-associated TCR beta chains showed more clonal expansion and lower generation probabilities than non-associated chains that were equally common. In the study, around 150 TCR beta chains were listed as associated with cytomegalovirus. Because counts were too low, more than 15 rarely observed V segments, including chromosome 9 orphons, were left out of the earlier analysis of approximately 500 of the donors. Correlated functional status among segregating V segments might be attributable to linkage disequilibrium, but an unknown experimental factor could not be ruled out. Three of the identified cytomegalovirus-associated TCR beta chains were confirmed in vitro to be specific for cytomegalovirus antigens. CMV serostatus was the only immune exposure information available for the cohort. In an earlier analysis of approximately 590 of the donors, most TCR beta V segments appeared in productive rearrangements about 87% or about 30% of the time, broadly matching IMGT annotations. Compared with the approximately 670-donor mean, donors in an Asian-associated ancestry cluster had fewer N-insertions in productive TCRs, according to a later genetic analysis. Because HLA typing was missing for some donors at each locus, association tests included only the typed subset. Presence/absence analyses assumed roughly uniform sequencing depth across donors, an assumption that may not hold. At a false discovery rate of 0.05, a later analysis linked around 17,000 TCR beta sequences to specific HLA alleles. A later analysis reported that several top co-occurrence clusters appeared linked to parvovirus B19, influenza, CMV and Epstein-Barr virus. According to a later analysis, TCR association rates differed among HLA loci, with DRB1 alleles showing the most associated TCRs and HLA-C alleles showing the fewest. Strong co-occurrence of HLA alleles, especially DR and DQ, made assigning TCR associations to individual alleles difficult. Cytomegalovirus status was reported to be diagnosed by the classifier with high specificity and sensitivity in both the original and validation cohorts. Across donors, most TCR sequences were observed very rarely, whereas some public TCRs were present in many individuals. In this cohort, only TCR beta chains were sequenced, and detectable features were limited by the absence of alpha or paired-chain data. The authors suggested that the approach could potentially be generalized to other disease states and immunological phenotypes. According to a later analysis, most CMV-associated TCR beta chains appeared to be HLA-restricted, and the HLA associations seemed to be driven largely by CMV exposure. Some IMGT-functional V segments, including TRBV6-2 and TRBV6-3, could not be distinguished by the 87-base-pair reads and were therefore excluded. A group of highly shared sequence variants was considered likely to be a technical artifact of the sequencing pipeline.

In total, roughly 710 healthy bone marrow donors made up the cohort. At the time of sampling, all cohort members were nominally healthy, though unrecorded immune exposures were likely present. The donor tested CMV seronegative, placing the donor among the 350 to 400 seronegative members of the cohort. Every donor gave a peripheral blood sample, and the peripheral blood mononuclear cells from that sample were used for TCR beta sequencing. Genomic DNA was extracted from the blood cell samples with the Qiagen DNeasy Blood Extraction Kit. Library generation was performed with the immunoSEQ multiplex PCR assay. For the multiplex PCR, a mixture combining 60 forward primers for TCR Vbeta segments and 13 reverse primers for TCR Jbeta segments was used. Amplification of the CDR3 region of rearranged TCR beta genes was performed with a multiplex PCR assay on genomic DNA. On the Illumina HiSeq System, the amplified TCR beta libraries were sequenced as 87-base-pair reads. The authors' pipeline ran thus. In a later analysis, about 80 million unique TCR beta chains were counted across the 690 or so repertoires, and roughly 11 million of these chains were shared by at least two donors. Raw reads were error-corrected and collapsed into unique sequences by a nearest-neighbor algorithm in which closely related sequences were merged to remove PCR and sequencing errors. V, D and J gene segments were assigned by aligning CDR3 sequences to IMGT reference sequences. For a sequence to be retained, a match of at least six nucleotides to both a V gene segment and a J gene segment was required. Rearrangements were classified as productive when the CDR3 lacked stop codons and remained in frame with V and J, and all other rearrangements were classified as non-productive. Following IMGT convention, CDR3 was defined as the stretch from the second conserved V-encoded cysteine up to the conserved J-encoded phenylalanine. The earlier analysis of fewer than 700 of the donors excluded sequences that lacked an unambiguous match to a single V gene segment. In an earlier analysis of approximately 500 of the donors, a V segment was called functional when productive rearrangements were above 56.7%, and segregating when the standard deviation between donors exceeded 5%. A statistical classification framework was built for diagnosing cytomegalovirus status from the catalog of TCR beta chain sequences. V and J gene assignment, in a later analysis, came from comparing TCR nucleotide sequences with IMGT/GENE-DB human TR gene sequences. In a later analysis, CDR3 sequences and most-parsimonious VDJ recombination scenarios were assigned using the TCRdist pipeline. A later analysis defined each TCR beta chain by its CDR3 amino acid sequence plus V-gene family, and excluded reads lacking a unique V-gene family. A later analysis removed 592 highly shared, low-generation-probability nucleotide sequences to deal with suspected cross-contamination and a sequencing artifact. In a later analysis, a clonal expansion index for each public chain was calculated from normalized within-repertoire ranks of inferred template counts. In a later analysis, generation probabilities were computed using a VDJ recombination model fitted to out-of-frame rearrangements, and the results were checked against IGoR. In a later analysis, hypergeometric tests were used to score TCR-TCR, TCR-HLA and TCR-CMV co-occurrence, with a repertoire-size bias correction applied to TCR pairs. To estimate false discovery rates, a later analysis permuted the HLA or CMV assignments 20 times. A later analysis grouped co-occurring TCRs with DBSCAN, adding TCRdist sequence similarity when clustering within HLA-allele-positive subsets. For co-occurrence clustering, repertoires with fewer than 30,000 or more than 120,000 public chains were excluded, along with five or six repertoires with anomalous nucleotide sharing. The immuneACCESS repertoire file appears here via TCRdb, limited to in-frame rearrangements. These files lack a portion of the clones; in checked studies, under half of the deficit traces to unresolved V genes, and the cause of the others is not known. D and trimming come from the DNA, and the V and J calls and clone size come from that table. The sample table contains 95,000 to 100,000 clones; only one count was recorded for roughly three quarters of them. The ten largest clones capture 1.5% to 2.5% of the sample.

CDR1 MNHNY and CDR2 SVGAGI are derived from the germline V gene (reference sequence). The trim is 6 bases for V and 7 bases for J, with a gap of 16 bases between the germline ends. The CDR3 starts with the cysteine, ends with the phenylalanine, and has 13 residues. The entry retains the CDR3 DNA only, 39 bases that are in frame from base 1. On this clone itself: This clone's antigen is unknown. Base qualities were left out, and no much larger clone turns up one base away.

The sequence was collected from a man aged 40-49 years in good health and CMV-seronegative. The chain uses TRBV6-6 and TRBJ2-7, with TRBD1 tentatively as D gene (7 bases match). Sequencing input: PBMCs. The sequence in DNA is TGTGCCAGCAGCGTAGACAGGGCGGGGGAGCAGTACTTC. It encodes CASSVDRAGEQYF.